This entry lists 14 T cell receptor beta chains sequenced from one sample in a study of T cells in Graves' hyperthyroidism and ophthalmopathy. TCR beta CDR3 regions were amplified from RNA transcripts. With the HTBI primer set, the TCR CDR3 went through a first round of RT-PCR. TCRdb fed the multiplex PCR reads into MiXCR, producing one record per CDR3 protein. Altogether approximately 370,000 distinct CDR3 sequences are present, about 16% being singletons, with the ten largest covering about 31%. The source material was blood. These receptors came from a woman in her twenties or thirties with Graves' hyperthyroidism.

A remark on this clonotype: A much larger clone lies a single base off, so this may be a read error. The chain has TRBV6-5 and TRBJ2-4; 10 positions agree with TRBD2. The DNA matches TRBJ2-1 better at its end, which makes the J call doubtful. The length of the CDR3 is 20 residues. Germline loops: CDR1 MNHEY, CDR2 SVGAGI. CDR3 DNA: TGTGCCAGCAGTTACTCGAATCAACTAGCGGGAAAGGAAGCCAAAAACATTCAGTTCTTC. It encodes CASSYSNQLAGKEAKNIQFF.

This clonotype was observed many times. For the CDR3, the DNA is TGTGCCAGCAGCTTAGGGGCAGGGGGATATCAGCCCCAGCATTTT. Translated: CASSLGAGGYQPQHF. The chain joins TRBV7-8 to TRBJ1-5, with TRBD1 identical over 7 bases. V gave up 1 base and J gave up 5 bases; unmatched junction bases: 5. The CDR3 covers 15 residues. The germline CDR1 and CDR2 sequences are SGHVS and FQNEAQ. Full variable domain (remainder filled in from reference TRBV7-8 and TRBJ1-5): GAGVSQSPRYKVAKRGQDVALRCDPISGHVSLFWYQQALGQGPEFLTYFQNEAQLDKSGLPSDRFFAERPEGSVSTLKIQRTQQEDSAVYLCASSLGAGGYQPQHFGDGTRLSIL.

In its sample, this clonotype was seen a few times. The chain carries TRBV2 and TRBJ2-7; either TRBD1 or TRBD2 may fit D (7 bases each). Germline V gives CDR1 SNHLY, CDR2 FYNNEI. Trimming pared 5 bases from V and 6 bases from J, leaving 14 bases between. The CDR3 is made up of 13 amino acids. CDR3 sequence reads: CASSPRGDSEQYF. The CDR3 bases are TGTGCCAGCAGTCCCCGGGGGGACAGCGAGCAGTACTTC.

This clonotype has a single count. V and J are TRBV28 and TRBJ2-3, with D unclear. Germline loops: CDR1 MDHEN, CDR2 SYDVKM. V gave up 2 bases and J gave up 2 bases, with 11 bases separating them. This CDR3 has 15 amino acids. CDR3 sequence: CASSLSAGFTDTQYF. The CDR3 DNA sequence: TGTGCCAGCAGTTTAAGCGCTGGATTCACAGATACGCAGTATTTT.

This clonotype was picked up many times. V usage is TRBV5-1 and J usage is TRBJ2-7; possibly TRBD1 for D (5 bases). The CDR3 loop spans 13 amino acids. Trimming removed 4 bases at V and 0 bases at J, with 8 bases between. Germline V gene lookup returns CDR1 SGHRS and CDR2 YFSETQ. For the CDR3, the DNA is TGCGCCAGCAGCGGGGCTAACTCCTACGAGCAGTACTTC. This sequence encodes CASSGANSYEQYF.

This chain joins TRBV7-2 and TRBJ2-7, with D maybe TRBD2 (6 bases). This CDR3 comprises 13 residues. V was shortened by 3 bases and J by 6 bases, with 12 bases between the two germline ends. Looked up from germline, CDR1 is SGHTA and CDR2 is FQGNSA. CDR3 DNA sequence: TGTGCCAGCAGCTTCGGCGGGATTCCCGAGCAGTACTTC. It specifies CASSFGGIPEQYF. Filled out from reference TRBV7-2 and TRBJ2-7, the complete variable domain reads GAGVSQSPSNKVTEKGKDVELRCDPISGHTALYWYRQSLGQGLEFLIYFQGNSAPDKSGLPSDRFSAERTGGSVSTLTIQRTQQEDSAVYLCASSFGGIPEQYFGPGTRLTVT.

CDR3 amino acids: CSAWWREAIPTDTQYF. The CDR3 nucleotides are TGCAGCGCGTGGTGGCGGGAGGCCATCCCCACAGATACGCAGTATTTT. This rearrangement joins TRBV29-1 to TRBJ2-3; 8 bases match TRBD2. The V and J ends lost 7 bases and 2 bases, in that order; junction bases with no gene match: 14. Germline V gene lookup returns CDR1 SQVTM and CDR2 ANQGSEA. The CDR3 has 16 amino acids.

This clonotype was observed many times. This chain links TRBV12-3 or TRBV12-4 with TRBJ2-5; 10 positions match TRBD2. V gave up 7 bases and J gave up 5 bases; unmatched junction bases: 7. This CDR3 is 14 amino acids long. The CDR3, as DNA: TGTGCCAGCACTCTAGCGGGAGTGGGGGAGACCCAGTACTTC. Residues: CASTLAGVGETQYF.

This clonotype has at least ten counts. V and J are TRBV3-1 and TRBJ2-7, with D possibly TRBD2 on 5 matching bases. With 1 base removed from V and 2 bases from J, the gap between germline ends came to 12 bases. This CDR3 contains 15 residues. Germline values: CDR1 LGHDT, CDR2 YNNKEL (reference sequence). The CDR3 region has the DNA TGTGCCAGCAGCCAAGGGCCCGGGAATGCCTACGAGCAGTACTTC. Translation gives CASSQGPGNAYEQYF.

This clonotype showed up many times. This chain links TRBV27 with TRBJ2-7, with TRBD2 matching over 9 bases. J was trimmed by 3 bases and V by 5 bases; bases with no gene match: 20. Per germline, CDR1 MNHEY and CDR2 SMNVEV (reference sequence). CDR3 size: 19 residues. The CDR3 reads CASSTSIHGAGGPIYEQYF. The DNA for the CDR3 is TGTGCCAGCAGTACCTCGATTCATGGGGCGGGAGGGCCCATCTACGAGCAGTACTTC.

In this sample, this clonotype turned up a few times. V and J are TRBV27 and TRBJ2-1; D gene unclear. Trimming cost V 4 bases and J 0 bases, with 10 bases left between them. The germline CDR1 and CDR2 sequences are MNHEY and SMNVEV (reference sequence). The CDR3 extends over 15 amino acids. The CDR3 region has the DNA TGTGCCAGCAGTTCGCAGTGGGGCTCCTACAATGAGCAGTTCTTC. It is translated as CASSSQWGSYNEQFF.

This clonotype was recorded many times. The chain is built from TRBV28 and TRBJ1-2; D call uncertain. From germline, CDR1 is MDHEN and CDR2 SYDVKM. The germline V and J ends were trimmed by 2 bases and 2 bases, with 9 bases remaining between them. This CDR3 contains 14 residues. CDR3 nucleotides: TGTGCCAGCAGTTTACAGGATCTCAACTATGGCTACACCTTC. Translation: CASSLQDLNYGYTF.

This chain uses TRBV6-1 with TRBJ1-2; the match to TRBD1 covers 8 bases. The CDR3 is made up of 15 amino acids. V shed 0 bases, J shed 4 bases, and the junction held 4 bases outside the gene matches. Germline V gene lookup returns CDR1 MNHNS and CDR2 SASEGT. This chain's CDR3 is CASSEAKTGAYGYTF. As DNA, the CDR3 is TGTGCCAGCAGTGAAGCTAAGACAGGGGCCTATGGCTACACCTTC.

This clonotype appeared a few times. The chain links TRBV7-9 to TRBJ2-3; D remains ambiguous. Trimming took 1 base from V and 4 from J, leaving 6 bases between them. This CDR3 contains 13 residues. Germline V lookup: CDR1 SEHNR, CDR2 FQNEAQ (reference sequence). The CDR3, as DNA: TGTGCCAGCAGCTTAGATTTGTCAGATACGCAGTATTTT. This sequence encodes CASSLDLSDTQYF.